This T cell receptor beta chain comes out of a study of blood T cell repertoires in COVID-19. Study-wide background: Specimens from acute and convalescent COVID-19 originated in the United States, Italy and Spain. From T cells, B-cell-depleted T cells, or PBMCs came the material, which was cDNA or gDNA.

In the authors' methods: Amplification from reference gene primers served as the basis for estimated nucleated cell counts. Here immunoSEQ multiplex PCR was the method, and the copy in TCRdb shows in-frame clones only, minus some. The V and J calls and clone size come from that table; D and trimming were worked out from the DNA. The sample comprises some 93,000 clones, about 85% of which are singletons, and 3.8% rests with the top ten. The CDR3 has 18 residues. The junction had 12 bases not matched to a gene; V was cut back by 5 bases and J by 0 bases. Germline assignment: CDR1 SGHTA and CDR2 FQGNSA.

The V gene is TRBV7-2, the J gene TRBJ1-3; 8 bases line up with TRBD1. Sequencing was carried out using peripheral blood. This receptor was obtained from a man between 60 and 75 years old with acute or convalescent COVID-19. CDR3 residues: CASSPRTGPHSSGNTIYF. The CDR3 DNA reads TGTGCCAGCAGCCCTCGGACAGGGCCCCACAGCTCTGGAAACACCATATATTTT.